This T cell receptor (beta chain) stems from a study of cytomegalovirus exposure and HLA in healthy donors (TCRdb year 2017). For the study in its entirety: In an earlier analysis of 587 of the donors, 276 Gb of sequence data and approximately 100 million unique TCR beta sequences from about 179 million T cells were reported. An early release that covered about 600 HLA-typed donors contained about 290 gigabases of sequencing data and tens of millions of unique TCR sequences. Of the approximately 400 genotyped donors, 65% to 90% fell in the genetic ancestry cluster associated with self-reported Caucasian donors. The study was designed to test whether signatures of past pathogen exposure could be identified by cataloging public T cell receptors. Using immunosequencing, the study profiled T cell repertoires from 550 to 750 subjects and related those repertoires to cytomegalovirus serostatus. Besides the first cohort of more than 650 subjects, a separate validation cohort made up of roughly 120 different subjects was used. To predict cytomegalovirus infection status, the study brought together high-throughput TCR immunosequencing, statistical association of individual TCRs with disease status, and machine learning. A later analysis re-examined previously published TCR beta repertoires from about 670 donors and added high-resolution HLA genotyping to investigate patterns of TCR occurrence. Rather than drawing on any new phenotypic data, the later analysis identified candidate immune exposures from TCR beta sequences and the way those sequences occurred across donors. To decide whether each TCR beta V gene segment behaved as functional or pseudogenic, an earlier analysis of some 600 of the donors relied on high-throughput TCR beta sequencing. Donor age, sex, ethnicity and CMV serostatus were compiled alongside the repertoire data. Genome-wide SNP genotypes for about 65% of the 666 donors were used in a later genetic analysis, which treated that subset as a discovery cohort. All discovery cohort repertoires had been generated on a single sequencing platform. Both class I and class II loci were covered by HLA typing, at four-digit resolution. The number of typed donors differed by locus: about 620-630 for A, B, C, DRB1 and DQB1; 522 for DQA1; 606 for DPA1; and about 450 for DPB1. Four or five DR-DQ haplotypes were treated as single units for association and clustering because of strong linkage in the cohort. Among 398 genotyped donors of the cohort, an average of approximately 250,000 unique TCR beta nucleotide sequences were sequenced per donor, 15% to 20% of them non-productive.

Broader findings and caveats from the paper: According to a later analysis, parvovirus B19, influenza, CMV and Epstein-Barr virus appeared linked to several top co-occurrence clusters. The only immune exposure information available for the cohort was CMV serostatus. While some public TCRs were present in many individuals, most TCR sequences turned up only very rarely across donors. Strong co-occurrence of HLA alleles, especially DR and DQ, made assigning TCR associations to individual alleles difficult. Linkage disequilibrium might explain the correlated functional status among segregating V segments, but an unknown experimental factor could not be ruled out. A further reported finding was that TCR beta sequences accurately predicted the HLA-A and HLA-B alleles for most subjects in the first cohort. An association between a missense DCLRE1C variant and V-gene and J-gene trimming of TCR beta chains was found in a later genetic analysis and replicated in an independent cohort. The study listed 164 TCR beta chains as associated with cytomegalovirus. Broadly in line with IMGT annotations, most TCR beta V segments showed up in productive rearrangements about 90% or about 30% of the time in an earlier analysis of 587 of the donors. The classifier was reported to diagnose cytomegalovirus status with high specificity and sensitivity in both the original cohort and the validation cohort. In a later analysis, most CMV-associated TCR beta chains were found to appear HLA-restricted, with HLA associations seemingly driven largely by CMV exposure. The sequencing pipeline was judged likely to have produced a cluster of highly shared sequence variants as a technical artifact. Because some donors lacked HLA typing at each locus, the association tests relied only on the typed subset. In vitro tests confirmed that a few of the cytomegalovirus-associated TCR beta chains recognize cytomegalovirus antigens. Presence/absence analyses assumed roughly uniform sequencing depth across donors, an assumption that may not hold. A later genetic analysis reported fewer N-insertions in productive TCRs among donors in an Asian-associated ancestry cluster than the roughly 620-donor mean. The authors suggested that the approach could potentially be generalized to other disease states and immunological phenotypes. In a later analysis, TCR association rates were found to vary across HLA loci, with the most associated TCRs seen for DRB1 alleles and the fewest for HLA-C alleles. Some IMGT-functional V segments, including TRBV6-2 and TRBV6-3, could not be distinguished by the 87-base-pair reads and were therefore excluded. The cohort was sequenced for TCR beta chains only, and without alpha or paired-chain data the features that could be detected were limited. Over 15 rarely observed V segments, including chromosome 9 orphons, were excluded from the earlier analysis of 550 to 700 of the donors because counts were too low. A later analysis associated roughly 17,000 TCR beta sequences with specific HLA alleles at a false discovery rate of 0.05. A later analysis found that HLA-associated TCR beta chains were more clonally expanded and had lower generation probabilities than equally common non-associated chains.

With regard to this clone: The target of this receptor is not known. There are no base qualities to consult, and no much larger clone falls within one base.

The cysteine opens and the phenylalanine closes a CDR3 of 15 amino acids. The read is trimmed to its CDR3 DNA, 45 bases read in frame from base 1. At the junction V is shortened by 0 bases and J by 4 bases; bases outside the gene matches: 1. CDR1 and CDR2 are read off the germline V gene as WSHSY and SAAADI. The cohort was made up of under 800 healthy bone marrow donors. Cohort members were all nominally healthy when sampled, although unrecorded immune exposures were likely present. The donor was CMV seropositive and belonged to the group of 250 to 300 seropositive cohort members. Each donor provided a peripheral blood sample, and peripheral blood mononuclear cells were used for TCR beta sequencing. Genomic DNA was extracted from the blood cell samples with the Qiagen DNeasy Blood Extraction Kit. Receptor amplification or capture employed the immunoSEQ multiplex PCR assay. For the multiplex PCR, a mixture combining 60 forward primers for TCR Vbeta segments and 13 reverse primers for TCR Jbeta segments was used. A multiplex PCR assay on genomic DNA amplified the CDR3 region of rearranged TCR beta genes. The amplified TCR beta libraries were sequenced on the Illumina HiSeq System as 87-base-pair reads. The study's own analysis went as follows. In a later analysis, some 80 million unique TCR beta chains were counted across the 500 to 700 repertoires, and roughly 11 million of these chains were shared by at least two donors. To remove PCR and sequencing errors, raw reads were error-corrected and collapsed into unique sequences using a nearest-neighbor algorithm that merged closely related sequences. V, D and J gene segments were assigned by aligning CDR3 sequences to IMGT reference sequences. For a sequence to be retained, at least a six-nucleotide match to both a V gene segment and a J gene segment was required. A rearrangement counted as productive if the CDR3 had no stop codons and remained in frame with V and J, and every other rearrangement counted as non-productive. CDR3 was defined according to IMGT convention as the region running from the second conserved V-encoded cysteine to the conserved J-encoded phenylalanine. Sequences without an unambiguous match to a single V gene segment were excluded from the earlier analysis of a few hundred of the donors. In an earlier analysis of a few hundred of the donors, a V segment was called functional when productive rearrangements were above 56.7%, and segregating when the standard deviation between donors exceeded 5%. A statistical classification framework was developed to diagnose cytomegalovirus status using the catalog of TCR beta chain sequences. In a later analysis, TCR nucleotide sequences were compared against IMGT/GENE-DB human TR gene sequences so that V and J genes could be assigned. A later analysis assigned CDR3 sequences and most-parsimonious VDJ recombination scenarios with the TCRdist pipeline. In a later analysis, each TCR beta chain was defined by its CDR3 amino acid sequence together with its V-gene family, and reads without a unique V-gene family were excluded. As a way to deal with suspected cross-contamination and a sequencing artifact, a later analysis dropped nearly 600 nucleotide sequences that were highly shared and had low generation probability. For each public chain, a later analysis derived a clonal expansion index from normalized ranks of inferred template counts within each repertoire. Generation probabilities in a later analysis came from a VDJ recombination model fitted to out-of-frame rearrangements, and those results were checked against IGoR. A later analysis scored TCR-TCR, TCR-HLA and TCR-CMV co-occurrence with hypergeometric tests, applying a repertoire-size bias correction to TCR pairs. A later analysis estimated false discovery rates by permuting HLA or CMV assignments 20 times. In a later analysis, co-occurring TCRs were grouped with DBSCAN, and TCRdist sequence similarity was added when clustering was performed within HLA-allele-positive subsets. Repertoires with fewer than 30,000 or more than 120,000 public chains were left out of co-occurrence clustering, as were a few repertoires with anomalous nucleotide sharing. TCRdb carries this immuneACCESS record with in-frame sequences only. Its versions omit some clonotypes, under half of them owing to an unresolved V gene in the studies checked, with the rest unexplained. The D gene and trimming were derived from the DNA, and the V and J assignments and clone size from that table. This sample lists 90,000 to 100,000 clones; around 10% were detected once. Around 4.9% of the sample is taken by the ten largest.

The sample comprised PBMCs. The receptor was derived from a man aged 50-60 years in good health and CMV-seropositive. This chain is built from TRBV10-2 and TRBJ2-1; 9 central bases correspond to TRBD2. The CDR3 has the sequence CASSESAGGYNEQFF. DNA sequence: TGCGCCAGCAGTGAGTCGGCGGGAGGGTACAATGAGCAGTTCTTC.